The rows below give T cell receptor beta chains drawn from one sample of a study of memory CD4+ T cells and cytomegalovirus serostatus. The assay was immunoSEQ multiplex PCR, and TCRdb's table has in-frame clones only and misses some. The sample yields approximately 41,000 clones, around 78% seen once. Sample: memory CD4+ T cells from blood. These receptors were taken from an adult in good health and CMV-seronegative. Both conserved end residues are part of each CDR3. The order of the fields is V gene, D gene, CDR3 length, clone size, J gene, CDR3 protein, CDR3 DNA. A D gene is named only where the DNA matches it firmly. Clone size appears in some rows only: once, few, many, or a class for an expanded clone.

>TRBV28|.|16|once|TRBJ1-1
CASSQTGSLKNTEAFF
TGTGCCAGCAGTCAGACAGGATCCCTTAAGAACACTGAAGCTTTCTTT
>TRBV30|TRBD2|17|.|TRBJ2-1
CAWSATRLAGNFNEQFF
TGTGCCTGGAGTGCCACCCGACTAGCGGGAAACTTCAATGAGCAGTTCTTC
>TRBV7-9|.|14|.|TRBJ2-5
CASSIQGGQETQYF
TGTGCCAGCAGTATTCAGGGCGGGCAAGAGACCCAGTACTTC
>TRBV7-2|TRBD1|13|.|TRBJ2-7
CASSPTGTYEQYF
TGTGCCAGCAGCCCGACAGGGACCTACGAGCAGTACTTC
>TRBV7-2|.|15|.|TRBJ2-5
CASSQGRVRIETQYF
TGTGCCAGCAGCCAGGGCCGGGTGCGGATAGAGACCCAGTACTTC
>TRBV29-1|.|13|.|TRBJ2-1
CSVAGTQDNEQFF
TGCAGCGTTGCCGGGACTCAGGACAATGAGCAGTTCTTC
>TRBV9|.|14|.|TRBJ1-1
CASTPGAGGTEAFF
TGTGCCAGCACCCCAGGGGCCGGAGGCACTGAAGCTTTCTTT
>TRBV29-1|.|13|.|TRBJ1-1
CSVEAQLNTEAFF
TGCAGCGTTGAAGCCCAGCTCAACACTGAAGCTTTCTTT
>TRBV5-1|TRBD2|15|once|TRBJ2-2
CASSEAGTSAGELFF
TGCGCCAGCAGCGAAGCCGGGACTAGCGCCGGGGAGCTGTTTTTT
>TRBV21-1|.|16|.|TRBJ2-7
CASISPVRTLFYEQYF
TGTGCCAGCATCTCCCCTGTCCGAACCCTATTCTACGAGCAGTACTTC
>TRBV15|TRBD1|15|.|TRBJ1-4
CATSRGDRGNEKLFF
TGTGCCACCAGCAGGGGGGACAGGGGAAATGAAAAACTGTTTTTT
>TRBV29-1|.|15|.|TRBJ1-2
CSGVTDGSANYGYTF
TGCAGCGGGGTGACAGACGGCTCAGCTAACTATGGCTACACCTTC
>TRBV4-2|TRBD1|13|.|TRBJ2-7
CASSQAQGPEQYF
TGTGCCAGCAGCCAAGCACAGGGGCCCGAGCAGTACTTC
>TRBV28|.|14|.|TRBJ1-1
CASREDLLYTEAFF
TGTGCCAGCAGAGAGGACCTTTTATACACTGAAGCTTTCTTT
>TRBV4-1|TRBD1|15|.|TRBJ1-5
CASSQMGQANQPQHF
TGCGCCAGCAGCCAAATGGGACAGGCTAATCAGCCCCAGCATTTT
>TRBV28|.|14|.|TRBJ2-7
CASSDFGRFNEQYF
TGTGCCAGCAGTGACTTCGGCAGGTTCAACGAGCAGTACTTC
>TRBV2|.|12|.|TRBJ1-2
CASNPEDYGYTF
TGTGCCAGCAATCCGGAAGACTATGGCTACACCTTC
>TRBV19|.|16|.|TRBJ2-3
CASRSSHHRSTDTQYF
TGTGCCAGTAGATCGTCCCATCACCGTAGCACAGATACGCAGTATTTT
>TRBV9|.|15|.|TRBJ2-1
CASSSARGAYNEQFF
TGTGCCAGCAGCTCAGCGAGGGGGGCCTACAATGAGCAGTTCTTC
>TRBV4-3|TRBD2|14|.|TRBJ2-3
CASSQGLATDTQYF
TGCGCCAGCAGCCAAGGACTAGCGACAGATACGCAGTATTTT
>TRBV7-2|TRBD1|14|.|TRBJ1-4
CASSRQGTNEKLFF
TGTGCCAGCAGCCGACAGGGGACTAATGAAAAACTGTTTTTT
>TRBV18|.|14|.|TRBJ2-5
CASSPRGRQETQYF
TGTGCCAGCTCACCACGGGGCAGGCAAGAGACCCAGTACTTC
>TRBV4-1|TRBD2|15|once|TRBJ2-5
CASSQTGTSQETQYF
TGCGCCAGCAGTCAAACCGGGACTAGCCAAGAGACCCAGTACTTC
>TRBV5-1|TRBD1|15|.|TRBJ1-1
CASSSRTGSNTEAFF
TGCGCCAGCAGCTCCCGGACAGGGAGTAACACTGAAGCTTTCTTT
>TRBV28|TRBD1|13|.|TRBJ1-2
CASSLTGGGGYTF
TGTGCCAGCAGTTTAACAGGGGGGGGTGGCTACACCTTC
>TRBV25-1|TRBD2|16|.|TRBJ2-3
CASSDPTSGSPDTQYF
TGTGCCAGCAGTGACCCGACTAGCGGGAGTCCAGATACGCAGTATTTT